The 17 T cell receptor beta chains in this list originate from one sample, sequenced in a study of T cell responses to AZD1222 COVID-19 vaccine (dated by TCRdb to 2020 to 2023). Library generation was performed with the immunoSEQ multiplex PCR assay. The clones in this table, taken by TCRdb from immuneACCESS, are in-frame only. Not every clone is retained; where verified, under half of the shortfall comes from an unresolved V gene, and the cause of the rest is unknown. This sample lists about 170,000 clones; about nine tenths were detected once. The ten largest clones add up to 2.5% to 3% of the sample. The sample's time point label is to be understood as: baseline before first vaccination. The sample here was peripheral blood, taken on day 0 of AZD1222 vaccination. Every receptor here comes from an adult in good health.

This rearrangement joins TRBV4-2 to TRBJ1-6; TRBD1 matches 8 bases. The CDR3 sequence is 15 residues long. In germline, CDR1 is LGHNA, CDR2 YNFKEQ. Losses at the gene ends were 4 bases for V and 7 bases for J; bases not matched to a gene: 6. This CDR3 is CASSPDRGSNSPLHF. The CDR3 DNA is TGTGCCAGCAGCCCCGACAGGGGTAGCAATTCACCCCTCCACTTT.

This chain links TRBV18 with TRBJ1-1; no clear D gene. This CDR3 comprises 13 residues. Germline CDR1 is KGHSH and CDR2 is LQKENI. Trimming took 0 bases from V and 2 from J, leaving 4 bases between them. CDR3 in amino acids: CASSPPFNTEAFF. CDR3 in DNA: TGTGCCAGCTCACCACCGTTTAACACTGAAGCTTTCTTT.

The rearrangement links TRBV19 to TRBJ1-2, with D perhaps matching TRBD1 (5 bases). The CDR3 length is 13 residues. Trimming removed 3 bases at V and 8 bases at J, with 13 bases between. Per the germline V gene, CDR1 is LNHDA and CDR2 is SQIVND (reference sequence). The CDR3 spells CASSMTSGTGYTF. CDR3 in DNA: TGTGCCAGTAGTATGACCTCAGGGACCGGCTACACCTTC.

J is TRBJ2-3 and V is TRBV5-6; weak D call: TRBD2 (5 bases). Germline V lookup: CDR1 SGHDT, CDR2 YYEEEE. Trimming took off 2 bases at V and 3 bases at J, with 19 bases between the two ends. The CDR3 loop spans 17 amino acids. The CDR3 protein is CASSFPTALRGTDTQYF. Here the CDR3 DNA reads TGTGCCAGCAGCTTCCCTACAGCCCTCCGCGGGACAGATACGCAGTATTTT.

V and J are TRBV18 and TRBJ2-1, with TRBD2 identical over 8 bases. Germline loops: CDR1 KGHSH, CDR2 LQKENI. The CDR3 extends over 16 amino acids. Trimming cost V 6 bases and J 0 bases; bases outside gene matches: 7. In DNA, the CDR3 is TGTGCCAGCTCTCCAAGGGCGGGGGGCTCCTACAATGAGCAGTTCTTC. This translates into CASSPRAGGSYNEQFF.

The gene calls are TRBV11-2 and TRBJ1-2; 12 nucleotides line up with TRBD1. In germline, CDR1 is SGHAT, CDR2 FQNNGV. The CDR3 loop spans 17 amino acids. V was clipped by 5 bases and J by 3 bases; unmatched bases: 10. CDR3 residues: CASSPRDRGLLDYGYTF. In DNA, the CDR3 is TGTGCCAGCAGCCCCCGGGACAGGGGGCTTTTGGACTATGGCTACACCTTC.

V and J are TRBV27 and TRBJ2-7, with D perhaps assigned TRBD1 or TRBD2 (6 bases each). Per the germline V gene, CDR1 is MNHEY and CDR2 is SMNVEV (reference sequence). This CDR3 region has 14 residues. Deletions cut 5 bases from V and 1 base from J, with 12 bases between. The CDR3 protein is CASSRGTFSYEQYF. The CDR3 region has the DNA TGTGCCAGCAGTCGGGGGACATTTTCCTACGAGCAGTACTTC.

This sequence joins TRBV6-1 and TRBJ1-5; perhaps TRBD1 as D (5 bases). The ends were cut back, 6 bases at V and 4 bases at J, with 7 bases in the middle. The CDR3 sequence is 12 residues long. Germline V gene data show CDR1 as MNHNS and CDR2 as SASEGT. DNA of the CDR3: TGTGCCAGCAGGGGGGTTAATCAGCCCCAGCATTTT. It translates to CASRGVNQPQHF.

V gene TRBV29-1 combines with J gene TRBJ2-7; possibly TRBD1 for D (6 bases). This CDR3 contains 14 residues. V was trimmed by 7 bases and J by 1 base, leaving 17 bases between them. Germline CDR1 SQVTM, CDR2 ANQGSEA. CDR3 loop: CSARGQSLSYEQYF. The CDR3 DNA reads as TGCAGCGCCAGGGGTCAATCCCTTTCCTACGAGCAGTACTTC.

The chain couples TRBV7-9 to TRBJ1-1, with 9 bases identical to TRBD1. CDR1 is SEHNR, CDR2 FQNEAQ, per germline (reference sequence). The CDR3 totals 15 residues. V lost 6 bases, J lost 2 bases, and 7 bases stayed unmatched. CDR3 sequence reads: CASRPTGGPNTEAFF. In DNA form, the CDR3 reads TGTGCCAGCAGGCCTACAGGGGGCCCAAACACTGAAGCTTTCTTT. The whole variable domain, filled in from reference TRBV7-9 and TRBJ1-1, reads DTGVSQNPRHKITKRGQNVTFRCDPISEHNRLYWYRQTLGQGPEFLTYFQNEAQLEKSRLLSDRFSAERPKGSFSTLEIQRTEQGDSAMYLCASRPTGGPNTEAFFGQGTRLTVV.

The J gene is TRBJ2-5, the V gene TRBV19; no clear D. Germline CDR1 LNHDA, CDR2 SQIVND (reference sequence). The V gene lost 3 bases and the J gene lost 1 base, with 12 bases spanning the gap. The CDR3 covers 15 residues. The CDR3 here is CASSMVVRSQETQYF. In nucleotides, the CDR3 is TGTGCCAGTAGTATGGTGGTCAGGTCCCAAGAGACCCAGTACTTC.

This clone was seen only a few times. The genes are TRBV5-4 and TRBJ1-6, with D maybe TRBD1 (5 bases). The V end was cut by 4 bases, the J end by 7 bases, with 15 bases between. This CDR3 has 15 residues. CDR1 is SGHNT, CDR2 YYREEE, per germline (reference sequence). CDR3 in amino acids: CASSRGTGSNSPLHF. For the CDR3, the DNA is TGTGCCAGCAGCCGAGGGACGGGGTCAAATTCACCCCTCCACTTT.

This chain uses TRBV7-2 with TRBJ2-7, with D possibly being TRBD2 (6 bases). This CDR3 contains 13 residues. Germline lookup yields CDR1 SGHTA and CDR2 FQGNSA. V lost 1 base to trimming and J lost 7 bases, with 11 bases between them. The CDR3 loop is CASSLGRGDEQYF. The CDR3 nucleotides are TGTGCCAGCAGCTTAGGTCGCGGGGATGAGCAGTACTTC.

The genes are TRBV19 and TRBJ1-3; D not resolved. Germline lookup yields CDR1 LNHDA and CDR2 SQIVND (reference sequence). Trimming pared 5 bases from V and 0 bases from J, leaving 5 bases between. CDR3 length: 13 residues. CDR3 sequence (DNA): TGTGCCAGTAGTTGGCTCTCTGGAAACACCATATATTTT. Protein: CASSWLSGNTIYF.

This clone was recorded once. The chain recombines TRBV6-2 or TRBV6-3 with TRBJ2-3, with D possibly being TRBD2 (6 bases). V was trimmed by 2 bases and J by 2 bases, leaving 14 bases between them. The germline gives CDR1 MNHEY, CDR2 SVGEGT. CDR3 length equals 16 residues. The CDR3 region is CASSYPGAPITDTQYF. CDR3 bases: TGTGCCAGCAGTTACCCGGGAGCACCCATCACAGATACGCAGTATTTT.

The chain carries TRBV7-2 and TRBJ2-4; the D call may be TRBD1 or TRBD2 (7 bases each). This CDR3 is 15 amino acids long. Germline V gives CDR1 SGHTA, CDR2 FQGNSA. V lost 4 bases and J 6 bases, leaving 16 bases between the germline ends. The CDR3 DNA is TGTGCCAGCAGCTCAGGGGGGGGACGGGTAAACATTCAGTACTTC. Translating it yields CASSSGGGRVNIQYF.

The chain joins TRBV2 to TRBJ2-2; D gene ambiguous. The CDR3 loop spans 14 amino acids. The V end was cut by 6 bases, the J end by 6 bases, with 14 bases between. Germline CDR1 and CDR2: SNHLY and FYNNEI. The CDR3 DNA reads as TGTGCCAGCAGACCACAAGCCGCCGCCGGGGAGCTGTTTTTT. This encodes CASRPQAAAGELFF.